This T cell receptor (beta chain) was sequenced during a study of cytomegalovirus exposure and HLA in healthy donors. CDR1 and CDR2 from the germline V gene are MDHEN and SYDVKM. V lost 2 bases to trimming and J lost 5 bases; unmatched junction nucleotides: 1. CDR3 length: 13 residues. Findings of the study overall: Evidence from a later analysis indicated that most CMV-associated TCR beta chains looked HLA-restricted.

To note about this clone: No antigen is known for it.

13 Jbeta primers and 60 Vbeta primers were used for the PCR. This table comes from immunoSEQ multiplex PCR, and its TCRdb copy is limited to in-frame clones, with some not included. The table lists roughly 150,000 clones, about 88% of them singletons. This receptor was identified in a woman aged 18-29 years in good health and CMV-seronegative. The sequenced sample was PBMCs. This chain joins TRBV28 and TRBJ1-1; 8 positions agree with TRBD1. The CDR3 is CASSLRQGTEAFF. DNA for the CDR3: TGTGCCAGCAGTTTACGACAGGGGACTGAAGCTTTCTTT.